This T cell receptor beta chain was sequenced for a study of cytomegalovirus exposure and HLA in healthy donors. V lost 3 bases to trimming and J lost 3 bases, with 9 bases between them. The CDR3 sequence is 13 residues long. CDR1 and CDR2 from the germline V gene are SGDLS and YYNGEE. PCR employed 60 Vbeta and 13 Jbeta primers. Here immunoSEQ multiplex PCR was the method, and the copy in TCRdb shows in-frame clones only, minus some. In the table there are roughly 77,000 clones, about 9.5% of which are singletons. The sample holds many counts of this clone. The receptor was isolated from a man in his 60s in good health and CMV-seropositive. The chain has TRBV9 and TRBJ1-1; D perhaps matches TRBD1 (5 bases). The material sequenced was PBMCs. The CDR3 nucleotides are TGTGCCAGCAGCGCCCCGACAGACACTGAAGCTTTCTTT. Its translation: CASSAPTDTEAFF. Full variable domain (remainder filled in from reference TRBV9 and TRBJ1-1): DSGVTQTPKHLITATGQRVTLRCSPRSGDLSVYWYQQSLDQGLQFLIQYYNGEERAKGNILERFSAQQFPDLHSELNLSSLELGDSALYFCASSAPTDTEAFFGQGTRLTVV.